This is a list of T cell receptor beta chains from one sample in a study of Graves' ophthalmopathy and Graves' hyperthyroidism. Each CDR3 protein gets one entry after TCRdb re-called the multiplex PCR reads with MiXCR. The table shows 170,000 or so distinct CDR3 sequences, with less than 45% occurring only once. Input material: peripheral blood. The receptors originated from a woman aged 40-49 years with Graves' ophthalmopathy. Both conserved end residues are part of each CDR3. D genes are given only for firm matches. For some rows the clone size is stated as once, few or many, or as a class when expanded; others skip it.

j_call: TRBJ2-5
d_call: TRBD1
clone_size: NA
v_call: TRBV6-2/TRBV6-3
cdr3_nt: TGTGCCAGCAGCCCCGGGACAGGGGGAATGGAGACCCAGTACTTC
cdr3_aa: CASSPGTGGMETQYF

j_call: TRBJ1-1
d_call: NA
clone_size: many
v_call: TRBV5-1
cdr3_nt: TGCGCCAGCAGCTTGGATGCAGAGAACACTGAAGCTTTCTTT
cdr3_aa: CASSLDAENTEAFF

j_call: TRBJ2-7
d_call: NA
clone_size: NA
v_call: TRBV6-4
cdr3_nt: TGTGCCAGCAGCTTCGGGCCGACCTCCTACGAGCAGTACTTC
cdr3_aa: CASSFGPTSYEQYF

j_call: TRBJ1-1
d_call: TRBD1
clone_size: NA
v_call: TRBV12-3/TRBV12-4
cdr3_nt: TGTGCCAGCAGTTCCCGAGATTACAGGGGGCGCGGGACTGAAGCTTTCTTT
cdr3_aa: CASSSRDYRGRGTEAFF

j_call: TRBJ2-7
d_call: TRBD2
clone_size: NA
v_call: TRBV6-1
cdr3_nt: TGTGCCAGCGTGGGACTAGCGGGAGGGTCAACCAGATACGAGCAGTACTTC
cdr3_aa: CASVGLAGGSTRYEQYF

j_call: TRBJ2-5
d_call: TRBD2
clone_size: many
v_call: TRBV29-1
cdr3_nt: TGCAGCGTAAACGGACTAGCGGGAGATCGGGAGACCCAGTACTTC
cdr3_aa: CSVNGLAGDRETQYF

j_call: TRBJ1-2
d_call: NA
clone_size: NA
v_call: TRBV12-3/TRBV12-4
cdr3_nt: TGTGCCAGCAGTGGAGGTGGTTCCTTCTATGGCTACACCTTC
cdr3_aa: CASSGGGSFYGYTF

j_call: TRBJ2-4
d_call: TRBD1
clone_size: many
v_call: TRBV12-3/TRBV12-4
cdr3_nt: TGTGCCAGCAGTTCCAGGACAGGGGGCGTCAAAAACATTCAGTACTTC
cdr3_aa: CASSSRTGGVKNIQYF

j_call: TRBJ2-7
d_call: NA
clone_size: many
v_call: TRBV27
cdr3_nt: TGTGCCAGCAGTCCCAACCCAGGGTCTCGCGAGCAGTACTTC
cdr3_aa: CASSPNPGSREQYF

j_call: TRBJ1-5
d_call: NA
clone_size: NA
v_call: TRBV28
cdr3_nt: TGTGCCAGCATCGCGCAGGGGAGTAGCAATCAGCCCCAGCATTTT
cdr3_aa: CASIAQGSSNQPQHF

j_call: TRBJ2-7
d_call: NA
clone_size: NA
v_call: TRBV12-3/TRBV12-4
cdr3_nt: TGCGCCAGCAGTCAAGACAGGAACTCGGGCGAGCAGTACTTC
cdr3_aa: CASSQDRNSGEQYF

j_call: TRBJ1-6
d_call: TRBD1
clone_size: NA
v_call: TRBV27
cdr3_nt: TGTGCCAGCAGGGTGGACAGGGCGTTTATGGCACCCCTCCACTTT
cdr3_aa: CASRVDRAFMAPLHF

j_call: TRBJ2-1
d_call: TRBD2
clone_size: many
v_call: TRBV11-2
cdr3_nt: TGTGCCAGCAGCTTGGGCGGGAGATCGAATGAGCAGTTCTTC
cdr3_aa: CASSLGGRSNEQFF

j_call: TRBJ2-6
d_call: TRBD2
clone_size: many
v_call: TRBV12-3/TRBV12-4
cdr3_nt: TGTGCCAGCAGTTCGCAAGCGGGAGGTTGGGCCAACGTCCTGACTTTC
cdr3_aa: CASSSQAGGWANVLTF

j_call: TRBJ1-6
d_call: NA
clone_size: many
v_call: TRBV6-5
cdr3_nt: TGTGCCAGCACCTCCCCCGGAGGGAATTCACCCCTCCACTTT
cdr3_aa: CASTSPGGNSPLHF

j_call: TRBJ2-7
d_call: TRBD2
clone_size: many
v_call: TRBV6-1
cdr3_nt: TGTGCCAGCAGACAAGCGGGAGGGTCGTCCTACGAGCAGTACTTC
cdr3_aa: CASRQAGGSSYEQYF

j_call: TRBJ2-4
d_call: TRBD1
clone_size: NA
v_call: TRBV7-2
cdr3_nt: TGTGCCAGCAGCTTGGACAGGGGCCGCCTAGCCATTCAGTACTTC
cdr3_aa: CASSLDRGRLAIQYF

j_call: TRBJ1-2
d_call: TRBD1
clone_size: NA
v_call: TRBV6-1
cdr3_nt: TGTGCCAGCGGCAGGGTGGGGACAGGGTACAACTATGGCTACACCTTC
cdr3_aa: CASGRVGTGYNYGYTF

j_call: TRBJ1-1
d_call: NA
clone_size: many
v_call: TRBV30
cdr3_nt: TGTGCCTGGAGTGGTAATATGAACACTGAAGCTTTCTTT
cdr3_aa: CAWSGNMNTEAFF

j_call: TRBJ1-2
d_call: TRBD1
clone_size: many
v_call: TRBV6-5
cdr3_nt: TGTGCCAGCAGCCCCATCCCGGGACAGGCTAACTATGGCTACACCTTC
cdr3_aa: CASSPIPGQANYGYTF

j_call: TRBJ2-7
d_call: NA
clone_size: NA
v_call: TRBV5-1
cdr3_nt: TGCGCCAGCAGCTTGTCTGGGAACTCCTACGAGCAGTACTTC
cdr3_aa: CASSLSGNSYEQYF

j_call: TRBJ2-5
d_call: TRBD1
clone_size: many
v_call: TRBV11-2
cdr3_nt: TGTGCCAGCAGCAGGACAGGGGGAGGAATGACCCAGTACTTC
cdr3_aa: CASSRTGGGMTQYF

j_call: TRBJ2-5
d_call: NA
clone_size: many
v_call: TRBV7-9
cdr3_nt: TGTGCCAGCAGCTTAGGGTATGAGACCCAGTACTTC
cdr3_aa: CASSLGYETQYF

j_call: TRBJ2-7
d_call: TRBD1
clone_size: many
v_call: TRBV27
cdr3_nt: TGTGCCAGCAGCTCCGGGACAGGGGGATACGAGCAGTACTTC
cdr3_aa: CASSSGTGGYEQYF

j_call: TRBJ2-7
d_call: TRBD1
clone_size: many
v_call: TRBV6-5
cdr3_nt: TGTGCCAGCAGAGGGGGACAGGGGTCCTACGAGCAGTACTTC
cdr3_aa: CASRGGQGSYEQYF

j_call: TRBJ2-2
d_call: TRBD1
clone_size: many
v_call: TRBV6-5
cdr3_nt: TGTGCCAGCAGTTTTCAGGGGGTGAACACCGGGGAGCTGTTTTTT
cdr3_aa: CASSFQGVNTGELFF

j_call: TRBJ2-4
d_call: NA
clone_size: many
v_call: TRBV19
cdr3_nt: TGTGCCAGTAGTCCTACGGGAAGCGGCGTGCAGTACTTC
cdr3_aa: CASSPTGSGVQYF

j_call: TRBJ1-2
d_call: TRBD1
clone_size: many
v_call: TRBV20-1
cdr3_nt: TGCAGTGCGTTTCCCAATGCCGGGACAGGCTATGGCTACACCTTC
cdr3_aa: CSAFPNAGTGYGYTF

j_call: TRBJ1-2
d_call: TRBD1
clone_size: many
v_call: TRBV11-2
cdr3_nt: TGTGCCAGCAGCTTAGGGTTCACAGGGGAAGGCTACACCTTC
cdr3_aa: CASSLGFTGEGYTF

j_call: TRBJ2-7
d_call: NA
clone_size: many
v_call: TRBV12-3/TRBV12-4
cdr3_nt: TGTGCCAGCAGCCTCTGGGGCACGAACGCCTACGAGCAGTACTTC
cdr3_aa: CASSLWGTNAYEQYF

j_call: TRBJ1-1
d_call: NA
clone_size: many
v_call: TRBV7-8
cdr3_nt: TGTGCCAGCAGCTTAGCATCGGCAGGGAACACTGAAGCTTTCTTT
cdr3_aa: CASSLASAGNTEAFF

j_call: TRBJ2-5
d_call: TRBD1
clone_size: NA
v_call: TRBV28
cdr3_nt: TGTGCCAGCAGCTCGACAGGGGGCCTGCAGACCCAGTACTTC
cdr3_aa: CASSSTGGLQTQYF

j_call: TRBJ2-5
d_call: NA
clone_size: many
v_call: TRBV12-3/TRBV12-4
cdr3_nt: TGTGCCAGCAGTTTGAATAGCGGAGACCAAGAGACCCAGTACTTC
cdr3_aa: CASSLNSGDQETQYF

j_call: TRBJ2-2
d_call: TRBD1
clone_size: many
v_call: TRBV12-3/TRBV12-4
cdr3_nt: TGTGCCTTCGCCGGGACAGGCGGAACCGGGGAGCTGTTTTTT
cdr3_aa: CAFAGTGGTGELFF

j_call: TRBJ1-1
d_call: NA
clone_size: many
v_call: TRBV7-9
cdr3_nt: TGTGCCAGCAGCTTAGGGGCAGGGCGAAGCACTGAAGCTTTCTTT
cdr3_aa: CASSLGAGRSTEAFF

j_call: TRBJ2-4
d_call: NA
clone_size: NA
v_call: TRBV6-2/TRBV6-3
cdr3_nt: TGTGCCAGCAGTCCGCTAGTGCTGGCCAAAAACATTCAGTACTTC
cdr3_aa: CASSPLVLAKNIQYF

j_call: TRBJ2-7
d_call: TRBD2
clone_size: NA
v_call: TRBV6-1
cdr3_nt: TGTGCCAGCAGACCCCCACCGGGACTAGCGGAGCCAGAGCAGTACTTC
cdr3_aa: CASRPPPGLAEPEQYF

j_call: TRBJ2-7
d_call: TRBD2
clone_size: many
v_call: TRBV6-2/TRBV6-3
cdr3_nt: TGTGCCAGCAGCCCCATAGCGGGGGCGAACTACGAGCAGTACTTC
cdr3_aa: CASSPIAGANYEQYF

j_call: TRBJ1-1
d_call: NA
clone_size: many
v_call: TRBV6-5
cdr3_nt: TGTGCCAGCAGAAGGGACCTGAACACTGAAGCTTTCTTT
cdr3_aa: CASRRDLNTEAFF

j_call: TRBJ2-2
d_call: NA
clone_size: many
v_call: TRBV28
cdr3_nt: TGTGCCAGCAGTTCTAGAATCACCGGGGAGCTGTTTTTT
cdr3_aa: CASSSRITGELFF

j_call: TRBJ1-1
d_call: NA
clone_size: NA
v_call: TRBV27
cdr3_nt: TGTGCCAGCAGTTTATCCGGTTTCAACACTGAAGCTTTCTTT
cdr3_aa: CASSLSGFNTEAFF

j_call: TRBJ2-4
d_call: TRBD1
clone_size: few
v_call: TRBV4-2
cdr3_nt: TGTGCCAGCAGCCAACATGCCGGGACAGAGTCTCTAGCCAAAAACATTCAGTACTTC
cdr3_aa: CASSQHAGTESLAKNIQYF